These T cell receptor beta chains were read from a single sample in a study of T cells after yellow fever vaccination. TCRdb ran MiXCR on the 5' RACE reads and lists one entry per CDR3 protein. The repertoire includes 620,000 or so distinct CDR3 sequences, around 12% of them detected once, and around 14% sits in the top ten. Specimen: PBMCs, collected on the day of the yellow fever booster vaccination. These receptors originate from a man aged 30 to 45 who received the YFV17D yellow fever vaccine. Each CDR3 is given with its conserved first and last residue. Each record gives: D gene, V gene, clone size, J gene, CDR3 protein, CDR3 DNA. A D gene is named only where the DNA matches it firmly. Only part of the rows carry a size: once, few, many, or a class if the clone is expanded.

TRBD1	TRBV12-3/TRBV12-4	few	TRBJ2-5	CASTWAGTVQETQYF	TGTGCCAGCACCTGGGCCGGGACAGTCCAAGAGACCCAGTACTTC
NA	TRBV4-3	many	TRBJ2-3	CASSQDGYRGGITDTQYF	TGCGCCAGCAGCCAAGATGGCTATCGGGGTGGGATCACAGATACGCAGTATTTT
NA	TRBV21-1	few	TRBJ2-7	CASSKDSEQYF	TGTGCCAGCAGCAAAGATAGCGAGCAGTACTTC
NA	TRBV5-1	few	TRBJ2-5	CASSLAVGGFVQETQYF	TGCGCCAGCAGCTTGGCCGTTGGGGGGTTCGTCCAAGAGACCCAGTACTTC
NA	TRBV6-5	NA	TRBJ2-7	CASSYGGLGSYEQYF	TGTGCCAGCAGTTACGGTGGGCTGGGCAGCTACGAGCAGTACTTC
NA	TRBV9	many	TRBJ2-6	CASSRGTSGANVLTF	TGTGCCAGCAGCCGAGGGACCTCTGGGGCCAACGTCCTGACTTTC
NA	TRBV5-8	NA	TRBJ2-1	CASSLRTTSYNEQFF	TGTGCCAGCAGCCTCCGGACTACCTCCTACAATGAGCAGTTCTTC
NA	TRBV7-8	NA	TRBJ1-2	CASSSGLHGANYGYTF	TGTGCCAGCAGCTCAGGCTTACATGGGGCTAACTATGGCTACACCTTC
TRBD2	TRBV9	few	TRBJ2-1	CASSAGTSVNEQFF	TGTGCCAGCAGCGCCGGGACTAGCGTCAATGAGCAGTTCTTC
NA	TRBV4-3	NA	TRBJ1-5	CASSQDSVVNQPQHF	TGCGCCAGCAGCCAAGATTCCGTTGTCAATCAGCCCCAGCATTTT
TRBD1	TRBV28	NA	TRBJ2-7	CAAATRTGGSYEQHF	TGTGCCGCTGCTACTCGGACAGGGGGCTCGTACGAGCAGCACTTC
NA	TRBV5-6	NA	TRBJ2-7	CASSFVRDYEQYF	TGTGCCAGCAGCTTTGTTAGGGACTACGAGCAGTACTTC
NA	TRBV4-2	many	TRBJ2-7	CASSQRLGEQYF	TGTGCCAGCAGCCAAAGGTTAGGCGAGCAGTACTTC
NA	TRBV30	NA	TRBJ2-3	CAWSGIGGTDTQYF	TGTGCCTGGAGTGGGATCGGAGGCACAGATACGCAGTATTTT
TRBD1	TRBV7-9	NA	TRBJ2-5	CASSHDREETQYF	TGTGCCAGCAGCCATGACAGGGAAGAGACCCAGTACTTC
NA	TRBV28	NA	TRBJ1-6	CASRRRPIDSPLHF	TGTGCCAGCAGGAGGAGACCGATCGATTCACCCCTCCACTTT
TRBD2	TRBV7-2	few	TRBJ2-3	CASSLVSSGSTDTQYF	TGTGCCAGCAGCTTAGTGTCTAGCGGAAGCACAGATACGCAGTATTTT
TRBD1	TRBV12-3/TRBV12-4	NA	TRBJ1-1	CASSFPGGTEAFF	TGTGCCAGCAGTTTCCCAGGGGGCACTGAAGCTTTCTTT
TRBD2	TRBV7-8	NA	TRBJ2-7	CASSSTGLAYEQYF	TGTGCCAGCAGCTCCACGGGACTAGCCTACGAGCAGTACTTC
NA	TRBV30	NA	TRBJ2-7	CAWSPSRRPPYEQYF	TGTGCCTGGAGTCCAAGCAGGCGTCCACCCTACGAGCAGTACTTC
TRBD2	TRBV5-4	NA	TRBJ2-1	CASSPGLAGDYNEQFF	TGTGCCAGCAGCCCGGGACTAGCGGGGGACTACAATGAGCAGTTCTTC
TRBD2	TRBV14	NA	TRBJ2-1	CASSRLRRTSGRDEQFF	TGTGCCAGCAGCCGATTGAGAAGGACTAGCGGACGGGATGAGCAGTTCTTC
NA	TRBV15	few	TRBJ2-7	CATSRVSPGLNSIGEQYF	TGTGCCACCAGCAGAGTAAGTCCGGGACTCAACTCGATTGGCGAGCAGTACTTC
TRBD1	TRBV7-2	NA	TRBJ2-7	CASSRRQGIYEQYF	TGTGCCAGCAGCCGACGACAGGGGATCTACGAGCAGTACTTC
NA	TRBV6-2/TRBV6-3	NA	TRBJ2-1	CASSYSMGPRQGQFF	TGTGCCAGCAGTTACTCGATGGGGCCCAGGCAAGGGCAGTTCTTC
NA	TRBV28	many	TRBJ2-5	CASLGQETQYF	TGTGCCAGCTTGGGGCAAGAGACCCAGTACTTC
TRBD2	TRBV30	few	TRBJ2-7	CAWSSGTTYEQYF	TGTGCCTGGAGTAGCGGGACCACCTACGAGCAGTACTTC
NA	TRBV12-3/TRBV12-4	few	TRBJ1-5	CASSRQYHQPQHF	TGTGCCAGCAGTCGCCAGTACCATCAGCCCCAGCATTTT
NA	TRBV30	few	TRBJ1-1	CAWTPGRWNTEAFF	TGTGCCTGGACCCCGGGACGCTGGAACACTGAAGCTTTCTTT
NA	TRBV7-2	many	TRBJ2-1	CASSLQNGYNEQFF	TGTGCCAGCAGCTTGCAGAACGGATACAATGAGCAGTTCTTC
NA	TRBV5-1	NA	TRBJ2-3	CASSLPWDTQYF	TGCGCCAGCAGCTTGCCCTGGGATACGCAGTATTTT
NA	TRBV5-4	NA	TRBJ2-3	CASSPTEDTQYF	TGTGCCAGCAGCCCTACGGAAGATACGCAGTATTTT
NA	TRBV7-2	many	TRBJ1-1	CASSIDRNTEAFF	TGTGCCAGCAGCATAGACAGAAACACTGAAGCTTTCTTT
NA	TRBV24-1	few	TRBJ1-1	CAPRDGTEAFF	TGTGCCCCCCGAGACGGAACTGAAGCTTTCTTT
NA	TRBV11-3	NA	TRBJ2-2	CASSLDHKSGELFF	TGTGCCAGCAGCTTAGATCATAAGTCCGGGGAGCTGTTTTTT
NA	TRBV7-2	many	TRBJ2-7	CASRNTGSSEQYF	TGTGCCAGCAGAAACACAGGGTCGAGCGAGCAGTACTTC
TRBD2	TRBV7-2	NA	TRBJ2-5	CASSPREGPETQYF	TGTGCCAGCAGCCCGCGGGAGGGCCCAGAGACCCAGTACTTC
NA	TRBV11-1	NA	TRBJ1-2	CASSLAAGGGPFGYGYTF	TGTGCCAGCAGCTTAGCAGCCGGTGGAGGGCCATTCGGCTATGGCTACACCTTC
NA	TRBV12-3/TRBV12-4	few	TRBJ1-1	CASSFKRNTEAFF	TGTGCCAGCAGTTTCAAGAGGAACACTGAAGCTTTCTTT